The rows below give T cell receptor beta chains drawn from one sample of a study of blood T cell repertoires in COVID-19. Profiling relied on immunoSEQ multiplex PCR, and the TCRdb table lists in-frame clones only, not all of them. The table lists roughly 40,000 clones, about 79% of them singletons. Sequenced sample: peripheral blood. Receptor source: a human donor with acute or convalescent COVID-19. The donor label of this sample is uncertain. The CDR3 runs from the conserved cysteine through the conserved F or W. The D gene is left open where the match is weak. Clone size appears in some rows only: once, few, many, or a class for an expanded clone.

j_gene,abundance,d_gene,v_gene,CDR3nt,CDR3aa
TRBJ1-4,.,TRBD1,TRBV9,TGTGCCAGCAGCGTAGGGGGACAGGGGCGCGAAAAACTGTTTTTT,CASSVGGQGREKLFF
TRBJ1-6,.,TRBD1,TRBV9,TGTGCCAGCAGTGGAACCGGGACAGGGTACTCACCCCTCCACTTT,CASSGTGTGYSPLHF
TRBJ2-1,.,.,TRBV6-6,TGTGCCAGCAGTTCCTTATGGGGGGGCGATGAGCAGTTCTTC,CASSSLWGGDEQFF
TRBJ2-2,.,.,TRBV5-5,TGTGCCAGCAGGTTGGAAGCCATAATTAACACCGGGGAGCTGTTTTTT,CASRLEAIINTGELFF
TRBJ1-5,.,.,TRBV18,TGTGCCAGCTCACACGGCGGGGGGGACAATCAGCCCCAGCATTTT,CASSHGGGDNQPQHF
TRBJ2-7,.,TRBD1,TRBV4-1,TGCGCCAGCAGCCTAAGACAGGGGACCTACGAGCAGTACTTC,CASSLRQGTYEQYF
TRBJ2-1,.,TRBD2,TRBV5-1,TGCGCCAGCAGCTTGGTCTCCGGGACTAGTTTGCGGGGGAGACTTGAGCAGTTCTTC,CASSLVSGTSLRGRLEQFF
TRBJ1-4,.,.,TRBV27,TGTGCCAGCAGTTTAGTAGCGTCAGATAGGAGAAAACTGTTTTTT,CASSLVASDRRKLFF
TRBJ2-3,.,TRBD2,TRBV7-2,TGTGCCAGCAGCTCGGGACTAGCGGGGAGGACAGATACGCAGTATTTT,CASSSGLAGRTDTQYF
TRBJ2-1,.,.,TRBV5-4,TGTGCCAGCAGCTCCGGGACAATCACGGGTAATGAGCAGTTCTTC,CASSSGTITGNEQFF
TRBJ1-1,once,.,TRBV5-5,TGTGCCAGCAGCTCGACTGGGAACACTGAAGCTTTCTTT,CASSSTGNTEAFF
TRBJ1-2,.,TRBD1,TRBV7-9,TGTGCCAGCAGCTTAGTTACAGGGGGTAGTGATGGCTACACCTTC,CASSLVTGGSDGYTF
TRBJ2-5,.,TRBD1,TRBV5-1,TGCGCCAGCAGCCCGGGGACAGGAGGACGGGCCCAGTACTTC,CASSPGTGGRAQYF
TRBJ2-1,.,TRBD1,TRBV28,TGTGCCAGCAGTTTAGGGGGGACAGGGGCCCTGGAGCAGTTCTTC,CASSLGGTGALEQFF
TRBJ2-5,.,TRBD1,TRBV19,TGTGCCAGTAGTATTTTCCCAGGGGGCAGGGAGACCCAGTACTTC,CASSIFPGGRETQYF
TRBJ1-1,few,TRBD1,TRBV6-5,TGTGCCAGCAGTAGGGGGCCGGACACTGAAGCTTTCTTT,CASSRGPDTEAFF
TRBJ1-1,few,.,TRBV12-3/TRBV12-4,TGTGCCAGCAGTTCCAACAGGGAGGCTTTCTTT,CASSSNREAFF
TRBJ2-1,once,.,TRBV27,TGTGCCAGCAGCCCGGTGGTAGCTAGCTATGAGCAGTTCTTC,CASSPVVASYEQFF
TRBJ1-1,.,.,TRBV2,TGTGCCTGGCGGCAGGGCATGAACACTGAAGCTTTCTTT,CAWRQGMNTEAFF
TRBJ2-5,.,.,TRBV7-2,TGTGCCAGCAGCTTAGCCATTGGGGGAGGAGAGACCCAGTACTTC,CASSLAIGGGETQYF